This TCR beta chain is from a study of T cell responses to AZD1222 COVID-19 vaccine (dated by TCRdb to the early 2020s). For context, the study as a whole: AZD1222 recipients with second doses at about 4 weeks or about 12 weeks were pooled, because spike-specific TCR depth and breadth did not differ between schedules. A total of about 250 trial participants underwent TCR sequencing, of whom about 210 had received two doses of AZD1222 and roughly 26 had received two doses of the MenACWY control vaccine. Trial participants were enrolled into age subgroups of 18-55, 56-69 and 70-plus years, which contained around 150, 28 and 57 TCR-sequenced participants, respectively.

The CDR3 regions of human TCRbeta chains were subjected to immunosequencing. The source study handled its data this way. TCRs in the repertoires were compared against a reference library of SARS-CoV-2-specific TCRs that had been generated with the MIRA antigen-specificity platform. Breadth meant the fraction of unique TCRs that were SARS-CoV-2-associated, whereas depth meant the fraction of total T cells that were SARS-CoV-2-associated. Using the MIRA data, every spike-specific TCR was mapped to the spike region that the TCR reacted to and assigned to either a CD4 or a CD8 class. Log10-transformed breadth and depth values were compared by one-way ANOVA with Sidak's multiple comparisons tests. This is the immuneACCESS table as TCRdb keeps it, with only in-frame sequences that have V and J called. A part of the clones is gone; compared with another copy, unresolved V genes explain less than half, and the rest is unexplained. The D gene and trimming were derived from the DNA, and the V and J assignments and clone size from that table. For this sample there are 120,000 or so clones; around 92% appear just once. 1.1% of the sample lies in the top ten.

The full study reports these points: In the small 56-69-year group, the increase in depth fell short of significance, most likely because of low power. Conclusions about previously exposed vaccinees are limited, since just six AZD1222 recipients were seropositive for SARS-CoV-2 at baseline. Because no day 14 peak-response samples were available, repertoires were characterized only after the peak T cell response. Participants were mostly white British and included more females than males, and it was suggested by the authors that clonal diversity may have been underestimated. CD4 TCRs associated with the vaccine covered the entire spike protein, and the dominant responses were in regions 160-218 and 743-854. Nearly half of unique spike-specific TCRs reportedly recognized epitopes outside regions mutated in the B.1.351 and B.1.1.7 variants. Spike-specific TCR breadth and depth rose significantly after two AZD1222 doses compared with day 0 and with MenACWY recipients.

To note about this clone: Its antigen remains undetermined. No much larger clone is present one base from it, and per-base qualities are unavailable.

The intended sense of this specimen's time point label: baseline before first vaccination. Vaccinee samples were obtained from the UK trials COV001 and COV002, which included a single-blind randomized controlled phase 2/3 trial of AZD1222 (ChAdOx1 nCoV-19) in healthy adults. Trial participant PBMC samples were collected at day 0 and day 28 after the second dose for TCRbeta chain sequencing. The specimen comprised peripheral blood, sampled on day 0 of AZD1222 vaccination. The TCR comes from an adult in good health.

The sequenced DNA is TGCGCCAGCAGCCCAAACCCTCTAGCGGGGGCCCAAGAGACCCAGTACTTC. This gives the protein CASSPNPLAGAQETQYF. The chain uses TRBV5-1 and TRBJ2-5; TRBD2 aligns with 10 central bases. Counted from cysteine to phenylalanine, this CDR3 has 17 amino acids. Only the CDR3 DNA is retained, 51 bases long and in frame from the first base. CDR1 SGHRS and CDR2 YFSETQ were looked up in the germline V gene. V ends up 4 bases short and J 1 base short, with an unmatched junction base count of 10.